This TCR beta chain comes out of a study of blood T cell repertoires in COVID-19. Across the whole study: The study drew acute and convalescent COVID-19 samples from the United States, Italy and Spain. Nucleic acid was either cDNA or gDNA, and it came from T cells, B-cell-depleted T cells, or PBMCs.

The V end lost 0 bases, the J end lost 0 bases, and 18 bases lay between the germline ends. Germline CDR1 reads SGHNT; CDR2 reads YYREEE (reference sequence). This CDR3 has 19 amino acids. The sample holds one count of this clone. Per the authors' pipeline: Researchers report that nucleated cell counts were estimated from reference gene primer amplification. The data were produced by immunoSEQ multiplex PCR, yet TCRdb's version contains in-frame clones alone and is incomplete. The V and J calls and the clone size are those of that table, but D and trimming were determined from the DNA. The sample records fewer than 250,000 clones, approximately 84% being singletons.

Sequencing was carried out using peripheral blood. The chain joins TRBV5-4 to TRBJ1-4; a possible D gene is TRBD1 (5 bases). This sequence was found in a woman between 45 and 65 years old with active or convalescent COVID-19. The CDR3 region is CASSLDRTRPRATNEKLFF. The CDR3 bases are TGTGCCAGCAGCTTGGATCGGACAAGGCCCCGCGCAACTAATGAAAAACTGTTTTTT. Together with reference TRBV5-4 and TRBJ1-4, the CDR3 gives the full variable domain: ETGVTQSPTHLIKTRGQQVTLRCSSQSGHNTVSWYQQALGQGPQFIFQYYREEENGRGNFPPRFSGLQFPNYSSELNVNALELDDSALYLCASSLDRTRPRATNEKLFFGSGTQLSVL.